Listed here are 20 T cell receptor beta chains from one sample, sequenced in a study of T cell repertoires in cytomegalovirus infection. Via MiXCR, TCRdb re-called the reads, giving one row per CDR3 protein. The sample lists some 940,000 distinct CDR3 sequences, around 29% seen once, with around 15% in the top ten. These receptors' targets are unknown. This specimen was cultured CD8+ T cells from PBMCs, taken from culture after CMV antigen stimulation. These receptors all come from a human donor in good health (CMV status not recorded). Some clones in this sample may be carry-over from other donors' samples.

This chain joins TRBV5-5 and TRBJ2-1, with 9 bases lining up with TRBD1. Germline CDR1 is SGHKS and CDR2 is YYEKEE (reference sequence). V was pared by 4 bases and J by 4 bases, with 6 bases of the junction left unmatched. The CDR3 is made up of 15 amino acids. The CDR3 nucleotides read TGTGCCAGCAGCGCCCGGACAGGGGTGTACAATGAGCAGTTCTTC. Translated, it gives CASSARTGVYNEQFF.

V and J are TRBV6-6 and TRBJ1-5; 8 bases agree with TRBD1. V trimming: 11 bases; J trimming: 9 bases; junction bases outside the gene matches: 12. CDR1 MNHNY and CDR2 SVGAGI come from the germline V gene (reference sequence). The CDR3 totals 13 residues. CDR3 nucleotides: TGTGCCTCTCTAGGACAGGGCCTGGGGCCCCAGCATTTT. It is translated as CASLGQGLGPQHF.

The V and J genes are TRBV5-6 and TRBJ2-1; 7 bases agree with TRBD2. The CDR3 extends over 15 amino acids. Germline V gene data show CDR1 as SGHDT and CDR2 as YYEEEE. V gave up 2 bases and J gave up 3 bases; unmatched junction bases: 5. As DNA, the CDR3 is TGTGCCAGCAGCTTTGGGGGGGGTTTCTACAATGAGCAGTTCTTC. Its protein is CASSFGGGFYNEQFF.

CDR3 DNA: TGCAGTGCTGATACTAGTTCCTACAATGAGCAGTTCTTC. Protein product: CSADTSSYNEQFF. The V call is TRBV20-1, the J call TRBJ2-1; weak D call: TRBD2 (5 bases). CDR3 size: 13 residues. V was clipped by 5 bases and J by 1 base, with 9 bases between them. Germline V gives CDR1 DFQATT, CDR2 SNEGSKA (reference sequence).

Notes on this clonotype: One base away lies a much larger clone, so this may be a sequencing read error. The chain couples TRBV7-6 to TRBJ2-1; TRBD2 agrees at 7 bases. Germline loops: CDR1 SGHVS, CDR2 FNYEAQ. V lost 0 bases, J lost 6 bases, and 11 bases stayed unmatched. The CDR3 runs to 17 residues. The CDR3 DNA reads as TGTGCCAGCAGCTTAGCGCGGAGGGCGGGGGTTTGCAATGAGCAGTTCTTC. Its protein product is CASSLARRAGVCNEQFF.

This clonotype has a handful of counts. This chain joins TRBV19 and TRBJ2-1; the match to TRBD2 covers 11 bases. Germline V gene data show CDR1 as LNHDA and CDR2 as SQIVND (reference sequence). This CDR3 is built from 16 residues. V dropped 6 bases and J dropped 4; count of bases not matched to a gene: 8. CDR3 DNA sequence: TGTGCCAGTAGCATTTCCGGGACTAGCGGTTACAATGAGCAGTTCTTC. Translated: CASSISGTSGYNEQFF.

This clonotype has more than one count but fewer than ten. The J gene is TRBJ2-1, the V gene TRBV5-4, with D possibly being TRBD1 or TRBD2 (5 bases each). Germline loops: CDR1 SGHNT, CDR2 YYREEE (reference sequence). The CDR3 sequence is 16 residues long. V gave up 4 bases and J gave up 4 bases, with 18 bases separating them. The chain's CDR3 is CASSLIGAGLYNEQFF. CDR3 sequence (DNA): TGTGCCAGCAGCCTAATCGGGGCAGGGCTTTACAATGAGCAGTTCTTC.

The CDR3: CASNPLGAGSYNEQFF. Here the CDR3 DNA reads TGTGCCAGCAATCCTTTGGGGGCTGGCTCCTACAATGAGCAGTTCTTC. The rearrangement uses TRBV28 and TRBJ2-1; D may be TRBD1 (6 bases). V lost 7 bases and J lost 0, with 16 bases in between. The CDR3 spans 16 residues. Germline CDR1 and CDR2: MDHEN and SYDVKM.

This clonotype has more than one count but fewer than ten. This chain joins TRBV6-5 and TRBJ2-1; D is possibly TRBD1 or TRBD2 (5 bases each). The CDR3 runs to 17 residues. V gave up 0 bases and J gave up 5 bases, with 17 bases separating them. Germline-derived CDR1 and CDR2 are MNHEY and SVGAGI. Written as DNA, the CDR3 is TGTGCCAGCAGTTACTCGATACTTGGGACCTCTGACAATGAGCAGTTCTTC. The encoded protein is CASSYSILGTSDNEQFF.

The CDR3 DNA reads TGTGCCAGTAGTATGCCAGGAACCTACGAGCAGTACTTC. Encoded protein: CASSMPGTYEQYF. The genes are TRBV19 and TRBJ2-7; D is undetermined. This CDR3 has 13 amino acids. Germline lookup yields CDR1 LNHDA and CDR2 SQIVND (reference sequence). V lost 3 bases and J lost 2, with 8 bases in between.

This chain joins TRBV7-6 and TRBJ1-4; 10 bases are shared with TRBD1. The J segment lost 3 bases and the V segment lost 3 bases, leaving 7 bases of the junction unmatched. Germline V CDR1 and CDR2: SGHVS, FNYEAQ. The CDR3 runs to 17 residues. The CDR3 DNA follows: TGTGCCAGCAGCTTCTTGGGACAGGGGACCTCTAATGAAAAACTGTTTTTT. Its protein is CASSFLGQGTSNEKLFF.

This clonotype occurred many times. This chain connects TRBV2 to TRBJ1-2; TRBD1 matches 7 bases. The CDR3 is made up of 14 amino acids. V lost 5 bases and J lost 5; bases outside the gene matches: 8. Germline CDR1 and CDR2: SNHLY and FYNNEI. CDR3 nucleotides: TGTGCCAGCAGTACCGCGGGGACAGAGTATGGCTACACCTTC. Translated: CASSTAGTEYGYTF.

There are a few counts of this clonotype. This chain's CDR3 is CASSHRRTGHQNSQYF. The CDR3 nucleotides read TGTGCCAGCAGCCACCGAAGGACCGGACACCAGAATTCCCAGTACTTC. This chain connects TRBV14 to TRBJ2-5; maybe TRBD1 (5 bases). This CDR3 has 16 amino acids. Trimming stripped 3 bases from V and 9 bases from J, with 23 bases between. The germline CDR1 and CDR2 sequences are SGHDN and FVKESK. The complete variable domain, with remaining parts taken from reference TRBV14 and TRBJ2-5, reads EAGVTQFPSHSVIEKGQTVTLRCDPISGHDNLYWYRRVMGKEIKFLLHFVKESKQDESGMPNNRFLAERTGGTYSTLKVQPAELEDSGVYFCASSHRRTGHQNSQYFGPGTRLLVL.

As regards this clonotype: A read error may explain this, as a much larger clone is one base away. The chain is built from TRBV7-6 and TRBJ2-7; no firm D call. CDR1 is SGHVS and CDR2 is FNYEAQ in the germline V gene. This CDR3 contains 15 residues. V lost 3 bases and J 5 bases, leaving 17 bases between the germline ends. The DNA for the CDR3 is TGTGCCAGCAGCTTTGCCCCGGAACAAAGCAACGAGCAGTACTTC. Protein: CASSFAPEQSNEQYF.

This chain uses TRBV19 with TRBJ1-1; D unresolved. Trimming left V 1 base short and J 7 bases short, with 4 bases between. This CDR3 contains 11 residues. The germline CDR1 and CDR2 sequences are LNHDA and SQIVND (reference sequence). DNA for the CDR3: TGTGCCAGTAGTATAGGCTTTGAAGCTTTCTTT. It yields the protein CASSIGFEAFF.

This clonotype was picked up a small number of times. The CDR3 DNA reads as TGTGCCAGTAGTATAAACAGCGTTAACACCGGGGAGCTGTTTTTT. Translation gives CASSINSVNTGELFF. The rearrangement joins TRBV19 to TRBJ2-2; the D is unclear. CDR1 is LNHDA, CDR2 SQIVND, per germline (reference sequence). This CDR3 comprises 15 residues. The V gene lost 2 bases and the J gene lost 2 bases, with 9 bases spanning the gap.

The chain couples TRBV6-6 to TRBJ2-2; TRBD2 aligns across 13 bases. In germline, CDR1 is MNHNY, CDR2 SVGAGI (reference sequence). The CDR3 totals 16 residues. The V and J ends lost 6 bases and 6 bases, in that order; junction bases with no gene match: 7. CDR3 amino acids: CASRPTSGGAPGELFF. CDR3 nucleotides: TGTGCCAGCAGACCTACTAGCGGGGGGGCCCCCGGGGAGCTGTTTTTT.

This clonotype was counted a few times. This chain joins TRBV19 and TRBJ1-4; the D gene is possibly TRBD1 (5 bases). V lost 11 bases and J 8 bases, leaving 18 bases between the germline ends. The CDR3 runs to 13 residues. Germline loops: CDR1 LNHDA, CDR2 SQIVND (reference sequence). DNA of the CDR3: TGTGCCTCAAAACCTCCGAGGGACGAAAAACTGTTTTTT. This encodes CASKPPRDEKLFF. The full variable domain, rest sourced from reference TRBV19 and TRBJ1-4, is DGGITQSPKYLFRKEGQNVTLSCEQNLNHDAMYWYRQDPGQGLRLIYYSQIVNDFQKGDIAEGYSVSREKKESFPLTVTSAQKNPTAFYLCASKPPRDEKLFFGSGTQLSVL.

This clonotype was observed many times. The genes are TRBV7-6 and TRBJ1-2; 9 bases are a match to TRBD1. Per the germline V gene, CDR1 is SGHVS and CDR2 is FNYEAQ. V lost 5 bases, J lost 4 bases, and 17 bases stayed unmatched. CDR3 length: 18 residues. CDR3 nucleotides: TGTGCCAGCAGCCGAATTCCCGGGAGGACAGGGGTTAGCTATGGCTACACCTTC. It specifies CASSRIPGRTGVSYGYTF. The complete variable domain, with remaining parts taken from reference TRBV7-6 and TRBJ1-2, reads GAGVSQSPRYKVTKRGQDVALRCDPISGHVSLYWYRQALGQGPEFLTYFNYEAQQDKSGLPNDRFSAERPEGSISTLTIQRTEQRDSAMYRCASSRIPGRTGVSYGYTFGSGTRLTVV.

The chain combines TRBV2 with TRBJ2-4; 8 bases are a match to TRBD1. With V trimmed by 1 base and J by 3 bases, 8 bases remained unmatched. Germline CDR1 is SNHLY and CDR2 is FYNNEI. The CDR3 totals 17 residues. CDR3 sequence: CASSEGTGLWVKNIQYF. The CDR3 DNA follows: TGTGCCAGCAGTGAAGGGACAGGGCTTTGGGTCAAAAACATTCAGTACTTC.